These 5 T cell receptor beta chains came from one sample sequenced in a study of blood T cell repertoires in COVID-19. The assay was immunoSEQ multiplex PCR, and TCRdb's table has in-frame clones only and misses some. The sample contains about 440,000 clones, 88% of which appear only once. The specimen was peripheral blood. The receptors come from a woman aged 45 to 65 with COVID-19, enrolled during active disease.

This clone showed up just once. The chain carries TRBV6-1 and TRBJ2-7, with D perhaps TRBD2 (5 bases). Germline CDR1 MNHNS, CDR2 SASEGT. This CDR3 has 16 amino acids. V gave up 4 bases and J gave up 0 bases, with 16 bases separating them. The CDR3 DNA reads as TGTGCCAGCAGTGCCATAACGACGGGGTTCTCCTACGAGCAGTACTTC. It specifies CASSAITTGFSYEQYF.

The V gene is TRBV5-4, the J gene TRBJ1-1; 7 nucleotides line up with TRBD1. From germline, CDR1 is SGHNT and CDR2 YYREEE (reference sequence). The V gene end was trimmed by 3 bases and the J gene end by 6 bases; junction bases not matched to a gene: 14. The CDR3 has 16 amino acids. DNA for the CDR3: TGTGCCAGCAGCTCGTTCAGCAGAGGGGGCGAGGCTGAAGCTTTCTTT. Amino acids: CASSSFSRGGEAEAFF.

The chain's CDR3 is CASSLSQGWFGNQPQHF. The CDR3 DNA reads as TGTGCCAGCAGCTTGAGTCAGGGATGGTTCGGCAATCAGCCCCAGCATTTT. V and J are TRBV5-6 and TRBJ1-5; possibly TRBD1 for D (5 bases). This CDR3 is 17 amino acids long. V was clipped by 1 base and J by 2 bases, with 16 bases between them. The germline CDR1 and CDR2 sequences are SGHDT and YYEEEE.

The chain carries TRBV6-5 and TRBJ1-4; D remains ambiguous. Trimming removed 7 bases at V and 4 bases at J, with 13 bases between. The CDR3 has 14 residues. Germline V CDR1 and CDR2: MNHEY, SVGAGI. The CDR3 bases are TGTGCCAGCAAGAAGAGACTGTATAATGAAAAACTGTTTTTT. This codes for CASKKRLYNEKLFF.

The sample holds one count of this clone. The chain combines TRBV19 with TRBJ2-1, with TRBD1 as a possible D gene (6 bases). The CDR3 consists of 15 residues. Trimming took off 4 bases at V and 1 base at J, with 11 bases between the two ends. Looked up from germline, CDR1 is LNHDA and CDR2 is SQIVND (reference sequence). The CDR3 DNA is TGTGCCAGTAGTAAACAGGGCCTATCCTACAATGAGCAGTTCTTC. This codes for CASSKQGLSYNEQFF. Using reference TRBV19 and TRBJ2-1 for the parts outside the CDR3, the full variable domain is DGGITQSPKYLFRKEGQNVTLSCEQNLNHDAMYWYRQDPGQGLRLIYYSQIVNDFQKGDIAEGYSVSREKKESFPLTVTSAQKNPTAFYLCASSKQGLSYNEQFFGPGTRLTVL.